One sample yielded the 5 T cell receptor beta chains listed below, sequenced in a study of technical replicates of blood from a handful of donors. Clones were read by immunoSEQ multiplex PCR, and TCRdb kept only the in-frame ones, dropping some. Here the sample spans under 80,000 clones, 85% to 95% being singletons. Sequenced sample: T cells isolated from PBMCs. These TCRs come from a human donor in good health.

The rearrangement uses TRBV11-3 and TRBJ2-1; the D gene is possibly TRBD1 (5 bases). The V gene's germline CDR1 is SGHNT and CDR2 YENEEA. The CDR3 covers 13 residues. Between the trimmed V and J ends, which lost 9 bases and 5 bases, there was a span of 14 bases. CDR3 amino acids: CASGALDNNEQFF. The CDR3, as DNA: TGTGCCAGTGGGGCTTTGGATAACAATGAGCAGTTCTTC. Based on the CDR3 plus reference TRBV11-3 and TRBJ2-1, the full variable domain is EAGVVQSPRYKIIEKKQPVAFWCNPISGHNTLYWYLQNLGQGPELLIRYENEEAVDDSQLPKDRFSAERLKGVDSTLKIQPAELGDSAVYLCASGALDNNEQFFGPGTRLTVL.

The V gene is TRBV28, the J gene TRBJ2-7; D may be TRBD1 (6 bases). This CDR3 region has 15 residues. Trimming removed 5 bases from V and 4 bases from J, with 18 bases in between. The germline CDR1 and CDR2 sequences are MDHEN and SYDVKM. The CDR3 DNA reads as TGTGCCAGCAGTAGACGGACAGCGACACCTTACGAGCAGTACTTC. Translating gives CASSRRTATPYEQYF.

The CDR3 DNA reads as TGTGCCAGTAGTATAGACCCGGCGGGGGCCTTGAGGGAGCAGTACTTC. Translated, it gives CASSIDPAGALREQYF. The rearrangement uses TRBV19 and TRBJ2-7; D possibly corresponds to TRBD2 (7 bases). V shed 0 bases and J shed 7 bases, with 19 bases lying between them. CDR3 size: 16 residues. The germline V gene has CDR1 LNHDA and CDR2 SQIVND (reference sequence).

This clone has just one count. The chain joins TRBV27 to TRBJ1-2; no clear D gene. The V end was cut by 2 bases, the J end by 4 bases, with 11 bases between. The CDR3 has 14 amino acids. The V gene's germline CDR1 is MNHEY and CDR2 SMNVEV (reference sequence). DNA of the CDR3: TGTGCCAGCAGTTTACAGAGAGGGCCCTATGGCTACACCTTC. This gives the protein CASSLQRGPYGYTF.

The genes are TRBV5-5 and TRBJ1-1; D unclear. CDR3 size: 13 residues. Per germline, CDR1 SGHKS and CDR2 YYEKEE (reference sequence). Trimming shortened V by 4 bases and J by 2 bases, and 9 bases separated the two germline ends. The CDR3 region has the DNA TGTGCCAGCAGCCCTCCGGGAAACACTGAAGCTTTCTTT. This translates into CASSPPGNTEAFF.